One sample yielded the 16 T cell receptor beta chains listed below, sequenced in a study of Graves' ophthalmopathy and Graves' hyperthyroidism. The study amplified TCR beta CDR3 regions using RNA transcripts. HTBI primers primed a first-round RT-PCR, and a second-round multiplex PCR followed. TCRdb redid the calling of the multiplex PCR reads with MiXCR, one entry per CDR3 protein. Among hundreds of thousands of distinct CDR3 sequences listed, around 42% were seen once. The sample consisted of peripheral blood. The receptors were sampled from an adult man with Graves' ophthalmopathy.

This clonotype has just a few counts. The chain has TRBV2 and TRBJ1-1, with D perhaps matching TRBD1 (5 bases). The CDR3 covers 11 residues. CDR1 and CDR2 from the germline V gene are SNHLY and FYNNEI. Trimming took 6 bases from V and 7 from J, leaving 9 bases between them. The CDR3 nucleotides read TGTGCCAGCAGGGGACGGAGTGAAGCTTTCTTT. This translates into CASRGRSEAFF.

A note on this clonotype: The junction does not match germline at one end; this may be a read error. The CDR3 reads CASSQDRRVGAYEQYF. As DNA, the CDR3 is TGCGCCAGCAGCCAAGATCGCAGGGTGGGGGCCTACGAGCAGTACTTC. The chain uses TRBV7-9 and TRBJ2-7, with D perhaps TRBD1 or TRBD2 (5 bases each). Germline CDR1 is SEHNR and CDR2 is FQNEAQ (reference sequence). CDR3 length equals 16 residues.

Points on this clonotype: At one boundary the junction diverges from the germline segment, which might be a read error. The rearrangement uses TRBV5-1 and TRBJ2-7; 7 bases are a match to TRBD1. The CDR3 has 13 residues. CDR1 is SGHRS and CDR2 is YFSETQ in the germline V gene. The CDR3 sequence is CASSERQGYEQYF. CDR3 nucleotides: TGTGCCAGCAGCGAAAGACAGGGCTACGAGCAGTACTTC.

The V and J genes are TRBV5-1 and TRBJ1-2; D gene uncertain. The CDR3 runs 15 residues. Per the germline V gene, CDR1 is SGHRS and CDR2 is YFSETQ. Trimming removed 0 bases from V and 7 bases from J, with 16 bases in between. The CDR3 DNA sequence: TGCGCCAGCAGCTTGGGGTCACAACAGTCAGCTGGCTACACCTTC. Its protein is CASSLGSQQSAGYTF.

The sample holds a few counts of this clonotype. The V and J genes are TRBV7-2 and TRBJ2-7; D remains ambiguous. CDR1 and CDR2 (germline): SGHTA, FQGNSA. V was clipped by 7 bases and J by 6 bases, with 19 bases between them. The CDR3 runs 14 residues. The CDR3 reads CASNPLGALGEQYF. DNA for the CDR3: TGTGCCAGCAACCCACTCGGCGCCCTCGGCGAGCAGTACTTC.

Note on this clonotype: The germline gene is not matched at one end of the junction; a read error may be the cause. V usage is TRBV2 and J usage is TRBJ1-1; D is perhaps TRBD1 (6 bases). Per the germline V gene, CDR1 is SNHLY and CDR2 is FYNNEI. The CDR3 loop spans 12 amino acids. The CDR3 DNA is TGTGCCAGCAGCATTGACAGGTCTGTAGCTCTCTTT. Protein: CASSIDRSVALF.

This clonotype turned up a few times. The CDR3 loop reads CASSLQRSETQYF. DNA for the CDR3: TGTGCCAGCAGCTTACAGCGTTCAGAGACCCAGTACTTC. V usage is TRBV7-2 and J usage is TRBJ2-5; D gene unclear. V lost 2 bases to trimming and J lost 4 bases, with 8 bases between them. Germline-derived CDR1 and CDR2 are SGHTA and FQGNSA. The CDR3 has 13 amino acids.

This clonotype was counted between two and nine times. The V and J genes are TRBV14 and TRBJ1-5; 8 bases are a match to TRBD1. The CDR3 is 14 residues long. V trimming: 6 bases; J trimming: 7 bases; junction bases outside the gene matches: 8. Per germline, CDR1 SGHDN and CDR2 FVKESK. CDR3 residues: CASSRTGRGQPQHF. The CDR3 bases are TGTGCCAGCAGTAGGACAGGGCGCGGGCAGCCCCAGCATTTT. Based on the CDR3 plus reference TRBV14 and TRBJ1-5, the full variable domain is EAGVTQFPSHSVIEKGQTVTLRCDPISGHDNLYWYRRVMGKEIKFLLHFVKESKQDESGMPNNRFLAERTGGTYSTLKVQPAELEDSGVYFCASSRTGRGQPQHFGDGTRLSIL.

This chain uses TRBV12-3 or TRBV12-4 with TRBJ1-6; 7 bases agree with TRBD1. Trimming removed 3 bases from V and 7 bases from J; junction bases left unmatched: 3. The CDR3 runs 14 residues. CDR3 DNA: TGTGCCAGCAGTTTGGGACAGAAGAATTCACCCCTCCACTTT. Its protein is CASSLGQKNSPLHF.

This clonotype was recorded a few times. V is TRBV29-1 and J is TRBJ1-3; D possibly corresponds to TRBD1 (5 bases). The CDR3 consists of 12 residues. The germline V and J ends were trimmed by 4 bases and 6 bases, with 10 bases remaining between them. CDR1 is SQVTM and CDR2 is ANQGSEA in the germline V gene. The CDR3 spells CSVGDGLNTIYF. The DNA of the CDR3 is TGCAGCGTTGGGGACGGATTAAACACCATATATTTT.

As to this clonotype: A much larger clonotype is one base distant, so this may be a read error. This sequence joins TRBV12-3 or TRBV12-4 and TRBJ1-3; D is ambiguous. V lost 3 bases to trimming and J lost 0 bases, with 9 bases between them. This CDR3 comprises 15 residues. CDR3 bases: TGTGCCAGCAGTTTTCAGGAACGCTCTGGAAACACCATATATTTT. Its protein product is CASSFQERSGNTIYF.

In its sample, this clonotype was seen a few times. This chain links TRBV6-4 with TRBJ2-1; D gene ambiguous. Germline lookup yields CDR1 MRHNA and CDR2 SNTAGT. CDR3 size: 15 residues. V lost 3 bases to trimming and J lost 1 base, with 10 bases between them. CDR3 coding DNA: TGTGCCAGCAGTGAAAATGGGGAATCCTACAATGAGCAGTTCTTC. Translating it yields CASSENGESYNEQFF.

For the CDR3, the DNA is TGTGCCAGCAGTAACTACCGGGGGCCCGATAGCAATCAGCCCCAGCATTTT. It is translated as CASSNYRGPDSNQPQHF. The J gene is TRBJ1-5, the V gene TRBV12-3 or TRBV12-4, with TRBD1 as a possible D gene (6 bases). CDR3 size: 17 residues. V was trimmed by 5 bases and J by 0 bases, leaving 17 bases between them.

The V gene is TRBV28, the J gene TRBJ2-7; tentative D call: TRBD1 (6 bases). The CDR3 has 12 residues. Deletions cut 4 bases from V and 6 bases from J, with 10 bases between. CDR1 MDHEN and CDR2 SYDVKM come from the germline V gene. The CDR3 DNA reads TGTGCCAGCAGTTCTGGCAGGGGCGAGCAGTACTTC. It is translated as CASSSGRGEQYF.

The chain carries TRBV12-3 or TRBV12-4 and TRBJ1-2, with D unclear. This CDR3 contains 12 residues. Trimming took off 5 bases at V and 7 bases at J, with 11 bases between the two ends. CDR3 in DNA: TGTGCCAGCAGTCCCGGTCGTCCTGGCTACACCTTC. This gives the protein CASSPGRPGYTF.

The CDR3 region has the DNA TGTGCCAGCAGCTTGAGGTTGGGAGGCTACACCTTC. As protein: CASSLRLGGYTF. The chain is built from TRBV5-6 and TRBJ1-2; D gene unclear. Trimming took 1 base from V and 8 from J, leaving 9 bases between them. The CDR3 is 12 amino acids. Germline lookup yields CDR1 SGHDT and CDR2 YYEEEE.